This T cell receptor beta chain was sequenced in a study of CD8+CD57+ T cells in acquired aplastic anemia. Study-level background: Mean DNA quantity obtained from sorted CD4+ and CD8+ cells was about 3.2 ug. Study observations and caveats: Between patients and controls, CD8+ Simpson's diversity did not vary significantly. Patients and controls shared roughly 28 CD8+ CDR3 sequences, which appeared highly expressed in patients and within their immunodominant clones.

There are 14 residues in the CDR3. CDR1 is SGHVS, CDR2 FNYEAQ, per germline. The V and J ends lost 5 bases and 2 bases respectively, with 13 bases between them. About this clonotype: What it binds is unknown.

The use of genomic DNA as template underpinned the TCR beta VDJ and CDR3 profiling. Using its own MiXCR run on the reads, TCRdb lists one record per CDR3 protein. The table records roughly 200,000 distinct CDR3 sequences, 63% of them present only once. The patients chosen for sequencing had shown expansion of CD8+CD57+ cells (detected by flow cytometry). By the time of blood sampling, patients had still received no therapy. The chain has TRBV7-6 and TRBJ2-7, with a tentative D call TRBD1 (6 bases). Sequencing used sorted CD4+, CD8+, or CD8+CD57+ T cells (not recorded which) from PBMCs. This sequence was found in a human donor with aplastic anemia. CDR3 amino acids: CASSLTGIPYEQYF. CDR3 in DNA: TGTGCCAGCAGCCTCACAGGGATTCCCTACGAGCAGTACTTC.